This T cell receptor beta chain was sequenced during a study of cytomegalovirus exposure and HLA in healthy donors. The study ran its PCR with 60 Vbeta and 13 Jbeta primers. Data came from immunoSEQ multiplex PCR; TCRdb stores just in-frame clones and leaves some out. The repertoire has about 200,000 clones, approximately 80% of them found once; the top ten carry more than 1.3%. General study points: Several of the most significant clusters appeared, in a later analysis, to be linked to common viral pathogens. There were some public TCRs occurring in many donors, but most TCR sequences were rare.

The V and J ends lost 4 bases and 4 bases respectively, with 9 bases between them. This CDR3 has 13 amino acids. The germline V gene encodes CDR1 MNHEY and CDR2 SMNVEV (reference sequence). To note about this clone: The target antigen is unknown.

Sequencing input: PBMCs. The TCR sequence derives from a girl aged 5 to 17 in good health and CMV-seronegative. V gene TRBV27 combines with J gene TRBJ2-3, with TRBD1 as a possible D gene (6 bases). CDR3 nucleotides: TGTGCCAGCAGTTCCCCAGGGGCAGATACGCAGTATTTT. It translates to CASSSPGADTQYF.